This TCR beta chain was documented in a study of neurological immune-mediated disorders. V shed 7 bases and J shed 4 bases, with 20 bases lying between them. This CDR3 region has 15 residues. Germline V gene sequence: CDR1 LNHDA, CDR2 SQIVND (reference sequence). As to this clonotype: Its matching antigen is unknown.

cDNA synthesis was performed by 5'RACE with 10-nucleotide random UMIs. Via MiXCR, TCRdb re-called the 5' RACE reads, giving one row per CDR3 protein. The sample holds over 60,000 distinct CDR3 sequences, approximately 5% seen once. Whole-study findings and limits: A possible signature was seen in one related-CDR3 cluster, into which phylogenetic grouping placed the repertoires of 18 of 34 multiple sclerosis patients. No clinical or MRI feature was associated with the multiple sclerosis repertoire cluster. The greatest TCR clonal expansion occurred in HTLV-1-associated myelopathy and the least in multiple sclerosis, which fell below healthy controls.

V is TRBV19 and J is TRBJ2-7; the D gene could be TRBD1 or TRBD2 (5 bases each). The TCR comes from a woman in her twenties or thirties with multiple sclerosis. The sequenced sample was PBMCs. CDR3 in amino acids: CASKSSPGPGYEQYF. The CDR3 DNA reads TGTGCCAGTAAAAGTTCACCGGGACCGGGATACGAGCAGTACTTC.